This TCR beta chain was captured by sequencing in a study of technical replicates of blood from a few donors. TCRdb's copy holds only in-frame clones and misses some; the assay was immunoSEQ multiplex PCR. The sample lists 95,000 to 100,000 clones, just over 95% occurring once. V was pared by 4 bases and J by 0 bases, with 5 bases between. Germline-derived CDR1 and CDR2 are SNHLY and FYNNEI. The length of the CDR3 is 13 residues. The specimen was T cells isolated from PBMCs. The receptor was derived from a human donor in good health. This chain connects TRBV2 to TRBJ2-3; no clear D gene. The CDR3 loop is CASSVRSTDTQYF. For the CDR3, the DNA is TGTGCCAGCAGTGTACGGAGCACAGATACGCAGTATTTT. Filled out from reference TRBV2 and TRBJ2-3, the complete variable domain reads EPEVTQTPSHQVTQMGQEVILRCVPISNHLYFYWYRQILGQKVEFLVSFYNNEISEKSEIFDDQFSVERPDGSNFTLKIRSTKLEDSAMYFCASSVRSTDTQYFGPGTRLTVL.